A single sample gave rise to the 5 T cell receptor beta chains below, sequenced in a study of shared clonotypes between healthy human individuals. Profiling relied on immunoSEQ multiplex PCR, and the TCRdb table lists in-frame clones only, not all of them. Among around 2,100,000 clones, just under 95% were seen once, and the ten largest hold 1.2%. CD45RO-negative, CCR7-selected cells formed the naive CD8 fraction, which excluded terminally differentiated effector memory CD45RA+ cells. The sample was naive CD8+ T cells sorted from blood. Source of these receptors: a man between 18 and 35 years old in good health.

About this clone itself: Other DNA sequences of this sample code for an identical CDR3. This rearrangement joins TRBV4-1 to TRBJ2-1; 7 bases line up with TRBD1. J lost 4 bases, V lost 1 base, and 1 base had no gene match. Germline CDR1 MGHRA, CDR2 YSYEKL. The CDR3 spans 14 residues. The CDR3 DNA reads TGCGCCAGCAGCCAAGGACAGGGTTACAATGAGCAGTTCTTC. Protein sequence: CASSQGQGYNEQFF.

The chain joins TRBV7-9 to TRBJ2-1; 9 bases fit TRBD2. CDR1 SEHNR and CDR2 FQNEAQ come from the germline V gene (reference sequence). V shed 4 bases and J 7 bases; nucleotides not matched to a gene: 8. The CDR3 extends over 15 amino acids. Here the CDR3 DNA reads TGTGCCAGCAGCTCTAGGGCGGGAGGGCCAAATGAGCAGTTCTTC. Translated, it gives CASSSRAGGPNEQFF.

The chain joins TRBV10-3 to TRBJ2-3; D may be TRBD1 (5 bases). Germline lookup yields CDR1 ENHRY and CDR2 SYGVKD. CDR3 length equals 14 residues. V dropped 6 bases and J dropped 4 bases, with 14 bases sitting between them. This CDR3 is CAIRDVGAADTQYF. CDR3 in DNA: TGTGCCATCAGAGATGTAGGGGCGGCAGATACGCAGTATTTT.

Concerning this clone itself: Its ends do not fully match the called genes, so a read error is possible. The genes are TRBV7-7 and TRBJ2-2; the match to TRBD2 covers 8 bases. There are 16 residues in the CDR3. Germline loops: CDR1 SSHAT, CDR2 FNYEAQ (reference sequence). The CDR3 sequence: CASSLTSEVYPGELFF. Here the CDR3 DNA reads TGTGCTAGCAGCTTGACTAGCGAGGTGTACCCCGGGGAGCTGTTTTTT.

The J gene is TRBJ2-7, the V gene TRBV27; D gene uncertain. Germline V gives CDR1 MNHEY, CDR2 SMNVEV (reference sequence). Trimming took off 4 bases at V and 2 bases at J, with 15 bases between the two ends. CDR3 length: 15 residues. CDR3 DNA sequence: TGTGCCAGCAGTTCCACCCCGGACGCGGCCTACGAGCAGTACTTC. It codes for CASSSTPDAAYEQYF.